The 9 T cell receptor beta chains below were found in one sample sequenced in a study of T-cell reconstitution after alpha-beta-depleted transplantation in children. Preparing the TCRbeta library involved the use of unique molecular identifiers. Each CDR3 protein gets one entry after TCRdb re-called the PCR reads with MiXCR. In the table there are some 400,000 distinct CDR3 sequences, around 21% of which are singletons. Sequenced here: PBMCs from the stem cell graft donor, sampled from the stem cell graft. The receptor source for this set is a human donor who donated a stem cell graft to a child with acute myeloid leukemia.

The gene calls are TRBV12-3 or TRBV12-4 and TRBJ2-1; 7 nucleotides agree with TRBD2. The trim removed 5 bases at V and 2 bases at J, leaving 9 bases unmatched. The CDR3 totals 16 residues. CDR3 in DNA: TGTGCCAGCAGTCCTGGGGGGAGGGCCCCCTACAATGAGCAGTTCTTC. It is translated as CASSPGGRAPYNEQFF.

This clonotype came up many times. The chain combines TRBV20-1 with TRBJ2-5, with TRBD2 matching 8 bases. Germline V gives CDR1 DFQATT, CDR2 SNEGSKA (reference sequence). V dropped 6 bases and J dropped 4; count of bases not matched to a gene: 7. This CDR3 contains 13 residues. In DNA, the CDR3 is TGCAGTGCGACCGGGACTAGAATAGAGACCCAGTACTTC. It translates to CSATGTRIETQYF.

This clonotype was observed a handful of times. The chain is built from TRBV5-1 and TRBJ2-7, with 9 bases aligning to TRBD1. The CDR3 covers 16 residues. V dropped 0 bases and J dropped 8; count of bases not matched to a gene: 12. Germline CDR1 SGHRS, CDR2 YFSETQ. CDR3: CASSLEAGQGRVKQYF. In nucleotides, the CDR3 is TGCGCCAGCAGCTTGGAGGCCGGACAGGGGAGGGTCAAGCAGTACTTC.

This clonotype was counted many times. The chain joins TRBV5-1 to TRBJ2-7; TRBD1 matches at 9 bases. J was trimmed by 5 bases and V by 1 base; bases with no gene match: 7. This CDR3 has 15 amino acids. Germline values: CDR1 SGHRS, CDR2 YFSETQ. The CDR3 loop reads CASSLTGTGSHEQYF. The CDR3 DNA sequence: TGCGCCAGCAGCTTGACCGGGACAGGGAGCCACGAGCAGTACTTC.

The chain has TRBV5-1 and TRBJ2-1; tentative D call: TRBD1 (6 bases). CDR1 and CDR2 from the germline V gene are SGHRS and YFSETQ. The CDR3 runs to 15 residues. Trimming took 3 bases from V and 0 from J, leaving 10 bases between them. CDR3 DNA sequence: TGCGCCAGCAGCTCAGGACAGAACTCCTACAATGAGCAGTTCTTC. It encodes CASSSGQNSYNEQFF.

The rearrangement uses TRBV29-1 and TRBJ2-7; possibly TRBD1 for D (5 bases). Germline values: CDR1 SQVTM, CDR2 ANQGSEA. Trimming stripped 1 base from V and 4 bases from J, with 11 bases between. This CDR3 has 13 amino acids. The CDR3, as DNA: TGCAGCGTTGAAGCTCAGGGAAGGTACGAGCAGTACTTC. As protein: CSVEAQGRYEQYF.

At least ten counts were recorded for this clonotype. The rearrangement uses TRBV6-5 and TRBJ2-1; perhaps TRBD1 as D (5 bases). The germline gives CDR1 MNHEY, CDR2 SVGAGI. CDR3 size: 15 residues. V dropped 3 bases and J dropped 0 bases, with 9 bases sitting between them. CDR3: CASSYQGDSYNEQFF. Written as DNA, the CDR3 is TGTGCCAGCAGTTATCAGGGCGACTCCTACAATGAGCAGTTCTTC.

This clonotype was picked up a small number of times. V gene TRBV7-9 combines with J gene TRBJ2-1; 10 bases agree with TRBD2. Per the germline V gene, CDR1 is SEHNR and CDR2 is FQNEAQ (reference sequence). V shed 8 bases, J shed 5 bases, and the junction held 6 bases outside the gene matches. The CDR3 covers 14 residues. CDR3 sequence (DNA): TGTGCCAGCCAGGGGCTAGCGGGAGACAATGAGCAGTTCTTC. This gives the protein CASQGLAGDNEQFF.

In this sample, this clonotype turned up many times. The gene calls are TRBV20-1 and TRBJ1-6; D is unresolved. Trimming pared 1 base from V and 5 bases from J, leaving 12 bases between. This CDR3 is built from 15 residues. Germline loops: CDR1 DFQATT, CDR2 SNEGSKA (reference sequence). This CDR3 reads CSARAWTVNNSPLHF. For the CDR3, the DNA is TGCAGTGCTAGAGCTTGGACGGTTAATAATTCACCCCTCCACTTT.